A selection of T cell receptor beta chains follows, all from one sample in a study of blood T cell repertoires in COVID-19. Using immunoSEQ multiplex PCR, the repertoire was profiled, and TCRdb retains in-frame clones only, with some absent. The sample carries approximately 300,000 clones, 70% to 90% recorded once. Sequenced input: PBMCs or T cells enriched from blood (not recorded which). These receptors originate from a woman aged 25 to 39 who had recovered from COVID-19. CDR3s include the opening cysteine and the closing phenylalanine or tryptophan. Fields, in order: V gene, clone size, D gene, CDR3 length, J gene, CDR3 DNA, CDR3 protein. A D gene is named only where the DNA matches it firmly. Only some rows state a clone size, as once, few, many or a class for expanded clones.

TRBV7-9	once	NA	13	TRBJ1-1	TGTGCCAGCGGGTCCGGGACTAACACTGAAGCTTTCTTT	CASGSGTNTEAFF
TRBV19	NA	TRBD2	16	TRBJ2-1	TGTGCCAGTAGTATACTAGCGGGAGGGTTGTACAATGAGCAGTTCTTC	CASSILAGGLYNEQFF
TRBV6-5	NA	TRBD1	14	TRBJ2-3	TGTGCCAGCAGGCCGGGACAGCGCACAGATACGCAGTATTTT	CASRPGQRTDTQYF
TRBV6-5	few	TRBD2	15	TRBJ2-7	TGTGCCAGCAGTTACTCGTCCCCTAGCGGTTACGAGCAGTACTTC	CASSYSSPSGYEQYF
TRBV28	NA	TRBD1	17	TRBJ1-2	TGTGCCAGCAGTATCTCACCGGGACAGGAGACGAACTATGGCTACACCTTC	CASSISPGQETNYGYTF
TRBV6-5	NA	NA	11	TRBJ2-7	TGTGCCAGCAGTATTTACTACGAGCAGTACTTC	CASSIYYEQYF
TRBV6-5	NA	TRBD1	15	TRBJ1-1	TGTGCCAGCAGTTACTCACCAGGGGGAGGCACTGAAGCTTTCTTT	CASSYSPGGGTEAFF
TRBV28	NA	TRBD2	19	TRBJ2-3	TGTGCCAGCAGTCGAGGGACTAGCGGGACGCCGCGGGGGGCAGATACGCAGTATTTT	CASSRGTSGTPRGADTQYF
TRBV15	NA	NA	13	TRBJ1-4	TGTGCCACCTCCCGGGACTTAGGAAAAAAACTGTTTTTT	CATSRDLGKKLFF
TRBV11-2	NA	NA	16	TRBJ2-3	TGTGCCAGCAGCTTAGGGGCAACCCAGAGCACAGATACGCAGTATTTT	CASSLGATQSTDTQYF
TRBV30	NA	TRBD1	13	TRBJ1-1	TGTGCCTGGGAACGACAGGGAGGCACTGAAGCTTTCTTT	CAWERQGGTEAFF
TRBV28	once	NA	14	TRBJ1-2	TGTGCCAGCAGCCGATCCTCAGGGGACTATGGCTACACCTTC	CASSRSSGDYGYTF
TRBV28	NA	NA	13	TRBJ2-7	TGTGCCAGCAGTTGGGGCGGTACCTACGAGCAGTACTTC	CASSWGGTYEQYF
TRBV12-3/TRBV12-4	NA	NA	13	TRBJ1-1	TGTGCCAGCAGTTTATCCCTTCGGAGGGGAGCTTTCTTT	CASSLSLRRGAFF
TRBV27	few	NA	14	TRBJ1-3	TGTGCCAGCAGTAAGGGGGTGTCTGGAAACACCATATATTTT	CASSKGVSGNTIYF
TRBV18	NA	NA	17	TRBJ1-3	TGTGCCAGCTCACCATTAAGCATAGCCGTGTCTGGAAACACCATATATTTT	CASSPLSIAVSGNTIYF
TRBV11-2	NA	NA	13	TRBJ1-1	TGTGCCAGCAGCTTAAACAGTCCCACTGAAGCTTTCTTT	CASSLNSPTEAFF
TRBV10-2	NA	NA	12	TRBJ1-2	TGCGCCAGCAGAACAGACGCCTATGGCTACACCTTC	CASRTDAYGYTF
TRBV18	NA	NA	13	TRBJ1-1	TGTGCCAGCTCACCGATAGTGAACACTGAAGCTTTCTTT	CASSPIVNTEAFF
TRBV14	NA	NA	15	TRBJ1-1	TGTGCCAGCAGCCAAGATGTAGGACAACGGACTGAAGCTTTCTTT	CASSQDVGQRTEAFF
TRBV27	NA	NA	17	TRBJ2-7	TGTGCCAGCAGTTTCCATAAGGGGATTCGAAAGGTCTACGAGCAGTACTTC	CASSFHKGIRKVYEQYF
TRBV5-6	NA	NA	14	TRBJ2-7	TGTGCCAGCACCCTCCGGGGGAACTCCTACGAGCAGTACTTC	CASTLRGNSYEQYF
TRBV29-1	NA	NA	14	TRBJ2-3	TGCAGCGTTGAACGAGGCAGGGGTGTAGATACGCAGTATTTT	CSVERGRGVDTQYF
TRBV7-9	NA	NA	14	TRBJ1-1	TGTGCCAGCAGATATACGACAGGACGAACTGAAGCTTTCTTT	CASRYTTGRTEAFF
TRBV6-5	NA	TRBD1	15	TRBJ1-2	TGTGCCAGCAGTCCCGTAACAGGGGCTGCCTATGGCTACACCTTC	CASSPVTGAAYGYTF
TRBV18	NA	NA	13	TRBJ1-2	TGTGCCAGCTCACCCAAACAGGGAGAAGGCTACACCTTC	CASSPKQGEGYTF
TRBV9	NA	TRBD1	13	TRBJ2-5	TGTGCCAGCAGCGTTGGACAGGAAGAGACCCAGTACTTC	CASSVGQEETQYF
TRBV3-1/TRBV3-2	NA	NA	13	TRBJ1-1	TGTGCCAGCAGCCAATCAGGGAACACTGAAGCTTTCTTT	CASSQSGNTEAFF
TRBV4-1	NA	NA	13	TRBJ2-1	TGCGCCAGCAGCCAAAGGGGGGGGAATGAGCAGTTCTTC	CASSQRGGNEQFF
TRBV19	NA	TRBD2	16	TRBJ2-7	TGTGCCAGTAGTACCTCAATAGCGGGAGGACGTTACGAGCAGTACTTC	CASSTSIAGGRYEQYF
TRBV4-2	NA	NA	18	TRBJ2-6	TGTGCCAGCAGCCAAGTAGGGGCAGGGGAGTCTGGGGCCAACGTCCTGACTTTC	CASSQVGAGESGANVLTF
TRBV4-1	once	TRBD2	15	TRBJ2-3	TGCGCCAGCAGCCAGTTAGCGGGGAGCACAGATACGCAGTATTTT	CASSQLAGSTDTQYF
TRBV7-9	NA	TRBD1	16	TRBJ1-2	TGTGCCAGCAGCTTAGCAGACAGGGTGGGAAACTATGGCTACACCTTC	CASSLADRVGNYGYTF
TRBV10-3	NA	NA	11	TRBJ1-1	TGTGCCACAAAGGGAGCCATAGAAGCTTTCTTT	CATKGAIEAFF
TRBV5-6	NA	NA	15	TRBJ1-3	TGTGCCAGCAGCTTCCTTCAGGGCTCTGGAAACACCATATATTTT	CASSFLQGSGNTIYF
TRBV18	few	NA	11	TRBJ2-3	TGTGCCAGCTCACGAGACGGGATCGAGTATTTT	CASSRDGIEYF
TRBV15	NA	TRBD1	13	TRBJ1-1	TGTGCCACTTCAAAGTACCGGGACAGTCAAGCTTTCTTT	CATSKYRDSQAFF
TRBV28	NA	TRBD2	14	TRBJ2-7	TGTGCCAGCATCATAGCGGGAGGCTCCTACGAGCAGTACTTC	CASIIAGGSYEQYF
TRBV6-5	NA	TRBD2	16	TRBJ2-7	TGTGCCAGCAGTTACTCTAGCGGGGAGATGATCTACGAGCAGTACTTC	CASSYSSGEMIYEQYF
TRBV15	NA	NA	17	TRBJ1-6	TGTGCCACCAGCAGAGACAAAATGAGCTCCTATAATTCACCCCTCCACTTT	CATSRDKMSSYNSPLHF
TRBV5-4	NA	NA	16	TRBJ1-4	TGTGCCAGCAGCTTGTCCGGTCTCAGGGGTCGGGAAAAACTGTTTTTT	CASSLSGLRGREKLFF
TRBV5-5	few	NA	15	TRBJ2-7	TGTGCCAGCAGCTTGGTGGGGGACACTTCCTACGAGCAGTACTTC	CASSLVGDTSYEQYF
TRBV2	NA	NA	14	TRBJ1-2	TGTGCCAGCAGCACCCCCCACGCTACCTATGGCTACACCTTC	CASSTPHATYGYTF
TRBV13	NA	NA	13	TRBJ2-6	TGTGCCAGCAGCTTACCCGGGACCAACGTCCTGACTTTC	CASSLPGTNVLTF
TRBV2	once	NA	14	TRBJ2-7	TGTGCCAGCATGCAGGGTTCGATCGTCCACGAGCAGTACTTC	CASMQGSIVHEQYF
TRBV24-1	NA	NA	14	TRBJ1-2	TGTGCCACCGGGCCTAGCGGGACGTATGATGGCTACACCTTC	CATGPSGTYDGYTF
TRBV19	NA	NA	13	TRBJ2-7	TGTGCCAGTAGTAATAGATTGCCCTACGAGCAGTACTTC	CASSNRLPYEQYF
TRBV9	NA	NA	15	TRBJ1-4	TGTGCCAGCAGCGTAGCCCCAATCGTAGATGAAAAACTGTTTTTT	CASSVAPIVDEKLFF